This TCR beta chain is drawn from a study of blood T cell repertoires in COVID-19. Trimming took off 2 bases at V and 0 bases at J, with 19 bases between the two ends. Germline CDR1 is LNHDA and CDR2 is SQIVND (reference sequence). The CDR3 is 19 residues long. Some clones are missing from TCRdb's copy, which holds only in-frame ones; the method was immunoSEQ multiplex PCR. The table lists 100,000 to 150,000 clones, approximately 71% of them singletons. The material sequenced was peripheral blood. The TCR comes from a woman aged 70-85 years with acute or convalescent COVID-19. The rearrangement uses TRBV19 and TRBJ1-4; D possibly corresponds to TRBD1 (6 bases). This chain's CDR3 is CASSITSGQPFPTNEKLFF. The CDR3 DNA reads TGTGCCAGTAGTATAACAAGTGGACAGCCCTTCCCAACTAATGAAAAACTGTTTTTT.